Listed below are T cell receptor beta chains from one sample, sequenced in a study of cytomegalovirus exposure and HLA in healthy donors. The data were produced by immunoSEQ multiplex PCR, yet TCRdb's version contains in-frame clones alone and is incomplete. Among fewer than 250,000 clones listed, around 86% were seen once. The specimen sequenced was PBMCs. The receptors come from a woman between 18 and 29 years old in good health and CMV-seronegative. Both conserved end residues are part of each CDR3. D genes are given only for firm matches. Expanded clones get a size class; other rows say once, few or many, or leave the size out.

D	size	J	V	DNA	CDR3
TRBD1	once	TRBJ2-7	TRBV7-3	TGTGCCAGCAGCTTAGATGGGACAGGGCGGTACGAGCAGTACTTC	CASSLDGTGRYEQYF
TRBD1	NA	TRBJ1-6	TRBV4-1	TGCGCCAGCAGCCAAGTCGGGACAGGGGGTTCACCCCTCCACTTT	CASSQVGTGGSPLHF
TRBD1	few	TRBJ1-2	TRBV7-9	TGTGCCAGCAGCTCGGGGACAGCCTATGGCTACACCTTC	CASSSGTAYGYTF
NA	NA	TRBJ2-1	TRBV7-9	TGTGCCAGCAGCTCAGTAACAGTTCCCTCCTACAATGAGCAGTTCTTC	CASSSVTVPSYNEQFF
NA	NA	TRBJ2-7	TRBV5-4	TGTGCCAGCAGCTCGATAACAGGCTCCTACGAGCAGTACTTC	CASSSITGSYEQYF
NA	NA	TRBJ1-2	TRBV28	TGTGCCAGCAGCTACACCCCTGTCAGGGGCCACTATGGCTACACCTTC	CASSYTPVRGHYGYTF
NA	NA	TRBJ1-4	TRBV5-6	TGTGCCAGCAGCCAAGCCGGGGAAAAAACTAATGAAAAACTGTTTTTT	CASSQAGEKTNEKLFF
NA	NA	TRBJ2-5	TRBV10-3	TGTGCCATCAGGGCGGACAGTCAAGAGACCCAGTACTTC	CAIRADSQETQYF
NA	NA	TRBJ1-3	TRBV6-6	TGTGCCAGCAGTTACGAGGGAAACACCATATATTTT	CASSYEGNTIYF
TRBD2	NA	TRBJ2-3	TRBV10-2	TGCGCCAGCAGTGAGTCCCCCCTAGCGGGGGGCGGCACAGATACGCAGTATTTT	CASSESPLAGGGTDTQYF
TRBD1	NA	TRBJ2-7	TRBV4-2	TGTGCCAGCAGCCAAGGACAGGGTTCCCGTGAGCAGTACTTC	CASSQGQGSREQYF
NA	NA	TRBJ1-1	TRBV30	TGTGCCTGGAGTGATGGTGGGCCTGAAGCTTTCTTT	CAWSDGGPEAFF
NA	NA	TRBJ2-7	TRBV6-5	TGTGCCACTCAACGGGGAGGTAACTACGAGCAGTACTTC	CATQRGGNYEQYF
NA	NA	TRBJ1-1	TRBV30	TGTGCCTGGAAAAGGACAGCCAACACTGAAGCTTTCTTT	CAWKRTANTEAFF
TRBD2	NA	TRBJ2-3	TRBV19	TGTGCCAGTAGTAGGACTAGCGGGCGATCAGATACGCAGTATTTT	CASSRTSGRSDTQYF
TRBD2	NA	TRBJ2-1	TRBV6-1	TGTGCCAGCAGTCTCGAGCGGGGGGCCTACAATGAGCAGTTCTTC	CASSLERGAYNEQFF
NA	NA	TRBJ2-3	TRBV5-5	TGTGCCAGCAGCTTGTCCCCCGGAGGGTACACAGATACGCAGTATTTT	CASSLSPGGYTDTQYF
NA	NA	TRBJ1-1	TRBV11-2	TGTGCCAGCAGCTTACCCGGGAGCACTGAAGCTTTCTTT	CASSLPGSTEAFF
TRBD2	NA	TRBJ2-7	TRBV4-1	TGCGCCAGCAGCCAAGATATAGCGGGGAGGGGGTACGAGCAGTACTTC	CASSQDIAGRGYEQYF
NA	NA	TRBJ2-7	TRBV6-5	TGTGCCAGCAGGCAGGGACAATACTACGAGCAGTACTTC	CASRQGQYYEQYF
NA	NA	TRBJ2-7	TRBV19	TGTGCCAGTAGTACGCGGGGCCACGAGCAGTACTTC	CASSTRGHEQYF
TRBD1	NA	TRBJ2-5	TRBV11-2	TGTGCCAGCAGAGAGGACAGGGGAATGGAGACCCAGTACTTC	CASREDRGMETQYF
NA	NA	TRBJ1-1	TRBV4-1	TGCGCCAGCAGCCAAGATATGAAGGGGTCTAGAGAAGCTTTCTTT	CASSQDMKGSREAFF
TRBD2	NA	TRBJ2-3	TRBV19	TGTGCCACTGGCCGGGCTAGCGGAGATTATACGCAGTATTTT	CATGRASGDYTQYF
NA	NA	TRBJ1-4	TRBV7-2	TGTGCCAGCAGCCCACGACAGTATGGGGAAAAACTGTTTTTT	CASSPRQYGEKLFF
NA	once	TRBJ1-2	TRBV5-6	TGTGCCAGCAGCCCCCGACAGAACTATGGCTACACCTTC	CASSPRQNYGYTF
TRBD2	NA	TRBJ2-1	TRBV4-2	TGTGCCAGCAGCCAAGAAGTGGGTAGTGTAGCGGGGTACAATGAGCAGTTCTTC	CASSQEVGSVAGYNEQFF
NA	NA	TRBJ1-1	TRBV2	TGTGCCAGCAGTTTAGACACTTTGAACACTGAAGCTTTCTTT	CASSLDTLNTEAFF
TRBD1	NA	TRBJ1-2	TRBV6-6	TGTGCCAGCAGTTTCAGGGGGCTCGCCACCTTC	CASSFRGLATF
NA	NA	TRBJ1-3	TRBV6-1	TGTGCCAGCAGGGATGACAGGCCAAACACCATATATTTT	CASRDDRPNTIYF
NA	NA	TRBJ1-4	TRBV27	TGTGCCAGCAACCTATCGGGGGGAACGGATGAAAAACTGTTTTTT	CASNLSGGTDEKLFF
TRBD2	NA	TRBJ2-1	TRBV9	TGTGCCAGCAGCACCGGGACTAGCGGGGGCAGGAATGAGCAGTTCTTC	CASSTGTSGGRNEQFF
NA	NA	TRBJ1-2	TRBV6-1	TGTGCCAGCTACGTAACAGGGCCCTACACCTTC	CASYVTGPYTF
TRBD1	NA	TRBJ2-7	TRBV7-8	TGTGCCAGCGGGAAGACAGGGCCCCCCTACGAGCAGTACTTC	CASGKTGPPYEQYF
TRBD2	NA	TRBJ2-7	TRBV5-6	TGTGCCAGCAGCGCCGGACTAGCGGAGGACTACGAGCAGTACTTC	CASSAGLAEDYEQYF
TRBD1	once	TRBJ1-4	TRBV27	TGTGCCAGCAGTCCCGGGACAGGGAGCGAAAAACTGTTTTTT	CASSPGTGSEKLFF
NA	NA	TRBJ1-1	TRBV7-2	TGTGCCAGCGGGTACAGGGATAGGAACACTGAAGCTTTCTTT	CASGYRDRNTEAFF
TRBD2	NA	TRBJ2-7	TRBV25-1	TGTGCCAGCAGCCTAAGCGGGACTGGCGAGCAGTACTTC	CASSLSGTGEQYF
TRBD1	NA	TRBJ2-5	TRBV29-1	TGCAGCGCGAGGGACAGGGTGCAAGAGACCCAGTACTTC	CSARDRVQETQYF
NA	NA	TRBJ2-1	TRBV18	TGTGCCAGCTCACCCACAGGTAGCTCCTACAATGAGCAGTTCTTC	CASSPTGSSYNEQFF
TRBD1	NA	TRBJ2-5	TRBV30	TGTGCCTTCGCTACAGGGGGAACGATGCAAGAGACCCAGTACTTC	CAFATGGTMQETQYF
TRBD1	NA	TRBJ2-7	TRBV5-1	TGCGCCAGCAGCTTGGGGTCGACAGGGAGAGAGTACGAGCAGTACTTC	CASSLGSTGREYEQYF
TRBD1	NA	TRBJ1-4	TRBV7-9	TGTGCCAGCAGCTTAAGGGCAGGGGGCGGTGAAAAACTGTTTTTT	CASSLRAGGGEKLFF
NA	NA	TRBJ1-5	TRBV10-1	TGCGCCAGCAGTTTTCGGAGGGAGGAACGAAGCAATCAGCCCCAGCATTTT	CASSFRREERSNQPQHF
TRBD1	NA	TRBJ2-5	TRBV6-5	TGTGCCAGCAGTTACTCCCCGGGACAGGGCTTAGAGACCCAGTACTTC	CASSYSPGQGLETQYF
TRBD2	NA	TRBJ2-1	TRBV9	TGTGCCAGCAGCGCCAGCGGGAGCTCCTACAATGAGCAGTTCTTC	CASSASGSSYNEQFF
TRBD1	NA	TRBJ1-5	TRBV5-6	TGTGCCAGCAGCTCTGGACAGGGGGCAGGGCAGCCCCAGCATTTT	CASSSGQGAGQPQHF
NA	NA	TRBJ1-2	TRBV11-2	TGTGCCAGCAGCCTGAGGAACTATGGCTACACCTTC	CASSLRNYGYTF
TRBD1	NA	TRBJ1-1	TRBV10-2	TGCGCCAGCACTATGACAGGGGCCCGAGAAGCTTTCTTT	CASTMTGAREAFF
TRBD1	few	TRBJ1-1	TRBV6-5	TGTGCCAGCAATCCAGGGGGTAACATGAACACTGAAGCTTTCTTT	CASNPGGNMNTEAFF
NA	NA	TRBJ1-1	TRBV5-8	TGTGCCAGCAGCGGGGTGCGGGTCACTGAAGCTTTCTTT	CASSGVRVTEAFF
NA	NA	TRBJ1-1	TRBV7-9	TGTGCCAGCAGCACGACAGGTTTAGCTGGGGCTTTCTTT	CASSTTGLAGAFF
NA	NA	TRBJ1-6	TRBV6-1	TGTGCCAGCAGTGAAGCCTACCGGGATTCACCCCTCCACTTT	CASSEAYRDSPLHF
TRBD2	NA	TRBJ2-3	TRBV5-1	TGCGCCAGCAGCCCATTGGGGAGTTCGGGACTAGCAGCAGATACGCAGTATTTT	CASSPLGSSGLAADTQYF
NA	few	TRBJ1-2	TRBV6-5	TGTGCCAGCAGTACTCAGGGTAGTGGCCTCTATGGCTACACCTTC	CASSTQGSGLYGYTF
NA	NA	TRBJ2-6	TRBV19	TGTGCCAGTAGTATAAGGGGCTCTGGGGCCAACGTCCTGACTTTC	CASSIRGSGANVLTF
TRBD2	NA	TRBJ2-2	TRBV27	TGTGCCAGCAAACGGGAGGGCCTAGCCGGGGAGCTGTTTTTT	CASKREGLAGELFF